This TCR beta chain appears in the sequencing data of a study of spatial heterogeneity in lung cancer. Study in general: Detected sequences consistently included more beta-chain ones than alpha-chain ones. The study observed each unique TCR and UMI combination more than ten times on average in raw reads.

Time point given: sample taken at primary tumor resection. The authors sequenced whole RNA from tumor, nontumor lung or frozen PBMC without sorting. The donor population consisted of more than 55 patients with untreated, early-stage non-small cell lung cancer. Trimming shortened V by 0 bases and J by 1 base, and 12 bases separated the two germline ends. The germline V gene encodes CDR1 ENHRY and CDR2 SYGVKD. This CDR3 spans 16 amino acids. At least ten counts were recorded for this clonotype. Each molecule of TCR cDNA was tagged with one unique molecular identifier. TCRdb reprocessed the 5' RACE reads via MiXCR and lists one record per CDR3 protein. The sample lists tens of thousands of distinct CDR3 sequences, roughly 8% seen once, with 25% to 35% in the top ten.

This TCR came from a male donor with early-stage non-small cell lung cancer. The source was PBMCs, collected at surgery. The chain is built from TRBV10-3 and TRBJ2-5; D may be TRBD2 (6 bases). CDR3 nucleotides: TGTGCCATCAGTGAGTCAGTCGGACTAAGCCAAGAGACCCAGTACTTC. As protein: CAISESVGLSQETQYF.